This T cell receptor (beta chain) stems from a study of blood T cell repertoires in COVID-19. Overall study: The United States, Italy and Spain were the sources of the acute and convalescent COVID-19 samples. PBMCs, B-cell-depleted T cells, or T cells provided the cDNA or gDNA that made up the material.

Trimming shortened V by 3 bases and J by 4 bases, and 10 bases separated the two germline ends. The V gene's germline CDR1 is LGHDT and CDR2 YNNKEL (reference sequence). The CDR3 spans 13 residues. Using immunoSEQ multiplex PCR, the repertoire was profiled, and TCRdb retains in-frame clones only, with some absent. The sample lists about 26,000 clones; about 91% were seen once. The sequencing sample was made of peripheral blood. The rearrangement links TRBV3-1 (or the pseudogene TRBV3-2) to TRBJ2-7, with TRBD1 as a possible D gene (6 bases). The origin of this receptor is a human donor in a cohort sampled during active COVID-19. The CDR3 region is CASSQAGAYEQYF. The CDR3 DNA is TGTGCCAGCAGCCAGGCAGGGGCGTACGAGCAGTACTTC.